The clone carrying this T cell receptor beta chain occurred many times. No antigen is known for it. CDR1 is LNHDA and CDR2 is SQIVND in the germline V gene (reference sequence). Trimming removed 7 bases from V and 8 bases from J; junction bases left unmatched: 15. The CDR3 is 16 residues long. This sample is drawn from a study of metastatic and nonmetastatic thyroid tumors. For the study at large: Repertoires from blood and tumor or nodule tissue of malignant and benign thyroid patients were compared. Study results and caveats: The study reportedly found significantly higher TCR beta diversity in malignant thyroid tumors than benign nodules, in blood and tumor.

All patients were untreated before thyroid surgery. In the authors' workflow: Building a distant-metastasis classifier for papillary thyroid cancer drew on CDR3 differences across clinicopathological groups. TCRdb reanalyzed the PCR reads with MiXCR. Here the V and J calls rest on TCRdb's processing, not on the authors' analysis. The sample has tens of thousands of clones, about 14% seen once; the top ten hold 9.5%. The chain couples TRBV19 to TRBJ1-2; 11 bases match TRBD1. Sequenced input: blood. This sequence originates from a female donor with papillary thyroid cancer or a benign thyroid nodule (not recorded which). Some clones in this sample may be carry-over from other donors' samples. CDR3 in DNA: TGTGCCAGTACCCAGGATTGGACAGGGGGCGTTAGAGGCTACACCTTC. The encoded protein is CASTQDWTGGVRGYTF.